The sequence of this TCR beta chain was determined in a study of human T cells and chemical hapten exposure. The sample's time point: patch test 1, 2 weeks after DPC sensitization. Regarding treatment: therapeutic diphenylcyclopropenone sensitization with weekly scalp DPC. From whole blood left unfractionated, total RNA was extracted. At least ten counts were recorded for this clonotype. Via MiXCR, TCRdb re-called the RACE reads, giving one row per CDR3 protein. The profile shows about 37,000 distinct CDR3 sequences, about 6.3% of them singletons. The input for sequencing was whole blood, taken in connection with sensitization to the hapten diphenylcyclopropenone (DPC). This TCR came from a woman in her 30s with alopecia areata. Some clones in this sample may be carry-over from other donors' samples.

CDR3 DNA: TGTGCCAGCAGCTTGGTCAGTGGCGTCAATGAGCAGTTCTTC. Residues: CASSLVSGVNEQFF. This sequence joins TRBV5-4 and TRBJ2-1; D not resolved. The CDR3 totals 14 residues. V lost 0 bases to trimming and J lost 6 bases, with 10 bases between them. Germline V gives CDR1 SGHNT, CDR2 YYREEE (reference sequence).